This T cell receptor (beta chain) was sequenced during a study of spatial heterogeneity in lung cancer. Overall study: Alpha-chain detections were consistently fewer than beta-chain detections among the sequences.

The sample holds many counts of this clonotype. TCR cDNA molecules were tagged individually, and each one carried a unique molecular identifier. TCRdb re-derived calls from the 5' RACE reads in MiXCR, one entry per CDR3 protein. The sample yields around 5,000 distinct CDR3 sequences, under 3.5% seen once. The time point denotes: sample taken at primary tumor resection. Researchers sequenced whole RNA taken from tumor, nontumor lung or frozen PBMC without sorting. The V and J ends lost 2 bases and 6 bases respectively, with 9 bases between them. The germline CDR1 and CDR2 sequences are KGHDR and SFDVKD. CDR3 length equals 14 residues.

The chain uses TRBV24-1 and TRBJ2-2; D gene unclear. Sample: normal lung tissue next to the tumor, taken at surgery. This TCR came from a male donor with early-stage non-small cell lung cancer. The CDR3 sequence is CATSDSQTAGELFF. CDR3 DNA sequence: TGTGCCACCAGTGATTCGCAGACGGCCGGGGAGCTGTTTTTT.